This T cell receptor beta chain was sequenced for a study of blood T cell repertoires in COVID-19 (dated by TCRdb to 2018 to 2021). Regarding the study in general: Samples from collaborators originated in the United States, Italy and Spain and spanned both the acute and convalescent phases of COVID-19. Where available, HLA class I and class II types were obtained from metadata supplied by the sample provider rather than from assay-based typing. The prospective study material was composed of cDNA or gDNA derived from T cells, B-cell-depleted T cells, or PBMCs. A de-identified subject ID, COVID-19 status, age in years and sex were almost always included in the sample metadata. A freely available public database, intended as a resource for researchers studying the immune response to SARS-CoV-2, is where the repertoires were released. Deeply sampled blood TCRbeta repertoires from subjects exposed to, actively infected with, or recovered from COVID-19 were included in the dataset. The samples were drawn from the first 160 participants of the ongoing ImmuneRACE study and from 1,200 or so subjects provided by 6 global collaborators.

Overall study results and their limits: How much clinical and demographic metadata was included differed by source and by participant, and the metadata was provided uncurated.

At the junction V is shortened by 5 bases and J by 4 bases, with 9 bases in between. The germline V gene encodes CDR1 LNHNV and CDR2 YYDKDF (reference sequence). There are 13 amino acids in the CDR3, from cysteine to phenylalanine inclusive. Only the CDR3 part of the read is kept: 39 bases, read in frame from the first base. Remarks on this clone: It lacks a known antigen. No much larger clone exists at a distance of one base, and base qualities are not known.

TCRbeta CDR3 regions were amplified from genomic DNA by means of the immunoSEQ Assay, a bias-controlled multiplex PCR. Per the source publication's procedure: Within the assay, amplification of reference gene primers was used to estimate how many nucleated cells each sample contained. To quantify the absolute abundance of each unique TCRbeta CDR3 rearrangement, sequence reads were collapsed and filtered. For each sample, productive Simpson clonality was calculated as the square root of Simpson's diversity index over productive rearrangements. TCRdb holds this immuneACCESS table with in-frame rearrangements only. Some clones are missing; in checked studies, unresolved V genes explain under half, and the rest has no known cause. V and J calls plus clone size are reproduced from that table; the DNA served to infer D and trimming. The sample table contains tens of thousands of clones; only one count was recorded for approximately 88% of them. The ten largest account for 0.95% to 1.5% of the sample.

The collaborating institutions used their own protocols to collect whole blood in K2EDTA tubes. For TCRbeta analysis, collaborator samples were shipped as frozen whole blood, as isolated PBMCs, or as DNA extracted from either sample type. This sequence was found in a woman between 55 and 75 years old with acute or convalescent COVID-19. Source material: peripheral blood. This receptor chain uses TRBV15 and TRBJ2-1; 5 matching bases give a weak D call of TRBD2. The nucleotides read TGTGCCACCAGCGAGGGCTTATACAATGAGCAGTTCTTC. This encodes CATSEGLYNEQFF.